This T cell receptor beta chain comes out of a study of blood T cell repertoires in COVID-19. Study details: Both acute and convalescent COVID-19 samples were obtained from the United States, Italy and Spain. Nucleic acid was either cDNA or gDNA, and it came from T cells, B-cell-depleted T cells, or PBMCs.

This clone was detected only once. Authors' data handling: The assay estimated nucleated cells by amplifying reference gene primers. The table came from immunoSEQ multiplex PCR; TCRdb's copy has only in-frame clones and leaves some out. Clone size and V and J calls were adopted from that table, with D and trimming inferred from the DNA. The repertoire holds about 220,000 clones, with more than 85% as singletons. The CDR3 is 15 amino acids. J lost 1 base, V lost 0 bases, and 3 bases had no gene match. Germline assignment: CDR1 SGDLS and CDR2 YYNGEE. The sequence was collected from a man between 35 and 55 years old with active or convalescent COVID-19. The sample was peripheral blood. The chain links TRBV9 to TRBJ1-1, with TRBD1 matching 7 bases. The CDR3 sequence: CASSVGNRGNTEAFF. As DNA, the CDR3 is TGTGCCAGCAGCGTAGGTAACAGGGGGAACACTGAAGCTTTCTTT.